This T cell receptor (beta chain) is drawn from a study of blood T cells in healthy people across ages. General study findings and limits: Donor CMV status was unknown, possibly confounding expanded clonotype changes. It was not possible, with unsorted PBMCs, to conclusively compare naive and antigen-experienced cells. Both naive CD4+ cell counts and diversity were greater in long-lived donors than in aged donors.

About 10 milliliters of peripheral blood were drawn from each donor into EDTA-treated tubes. The CDR3 length is 16 residues. Germline V gives CDR1 SGHNT, CDR2 YENEEA. V trimming: 3 bases; J trimming: 7 bases; junction bases outside the gene matches: 9. On this clonotype itself: Its target is unknown.

PCR was performed a second time for roughly 7 to 11 cycles using a sample-barcoded 5' primer and a J-beta primer mix. From the 5' RACE reads, TCRdb called clonotypes with MiXCR, one entry per CDR3 protein. Seen here are some 900,000 distinct CDR3 sequences, under 50% observed once, and the top ten hold under 15%. This chain joins TRBV11-3 and TRBJ1-2, with 12 nucleotides matching TRBD1. Sequencing was carried out using blood. The TCR was taken from a young man in good health. DNA for the CDR3: TGTGCCAGCAGCTTCGGTGGGACAGGGGGCGCATCTGGCTACACCTTC. Its translation: CASSFGGTGGASGYTF. The entire variable domain, with the rest obtained from reference TRBV11-3 and TRBJ1-2, is as follows: EAGVVQSPRYKIIEKKQPVAFWCNPISGHNTLYWYLQNLGQGPELLIRYENEEAVDDSQLPKDRFSAERLKGVDSTLKIQPAELGDSAVYLCASSFGGTGGASGYTFGSGTRLTVV.